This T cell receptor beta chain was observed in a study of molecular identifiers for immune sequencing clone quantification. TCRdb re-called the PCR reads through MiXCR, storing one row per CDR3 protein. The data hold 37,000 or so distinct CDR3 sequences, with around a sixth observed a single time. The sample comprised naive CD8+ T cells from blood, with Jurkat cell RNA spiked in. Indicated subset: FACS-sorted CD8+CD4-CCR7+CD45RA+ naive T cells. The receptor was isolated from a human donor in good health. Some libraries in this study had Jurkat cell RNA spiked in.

The CDR3 is CASSVSGRDGDEQFF. In nucleotides, the CDR3 is TGTGCCAGCAGTGTTAGCGGGAGGGATGGGGATGAGCAGTTCTTC. The chain links TRBV27 to TRBJ2-1, with 11 bases identical to TRBD2. Trimming took 5 bases from V and 8 from J; bases not matched to a gene: 8. The CDR3 sequence is 15 residues long. Looked up from germline, CDR1 is MNHEY and CDR2 is SMNVEV (reference sequence).